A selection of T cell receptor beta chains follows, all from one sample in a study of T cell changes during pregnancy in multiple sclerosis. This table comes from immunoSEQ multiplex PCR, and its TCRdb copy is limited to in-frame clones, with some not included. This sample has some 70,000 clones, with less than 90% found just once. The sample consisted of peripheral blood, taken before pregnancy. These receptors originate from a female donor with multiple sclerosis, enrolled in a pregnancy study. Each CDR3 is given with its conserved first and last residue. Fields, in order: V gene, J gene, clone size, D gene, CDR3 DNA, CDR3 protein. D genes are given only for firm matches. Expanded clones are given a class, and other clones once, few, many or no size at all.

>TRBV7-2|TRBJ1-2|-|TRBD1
TGTGCCAGCAGCGATTACCTGGACAGGGACGGCTACACCTTC
CASSDYLDRDGYTF
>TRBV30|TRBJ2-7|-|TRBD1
TGTGCCTGGAGTATTGGACAGGGGCAGTACTTC
CAWSIGQGQYF
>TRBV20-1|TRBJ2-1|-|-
TGCAGTGCTAGCGGGGGAATTGAGCAGTTCTTC
CSASGGIEQFF
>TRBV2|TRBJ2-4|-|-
TGTGCCAGCAGTGAACCTGGACGGGGACTAGCCAAAAACATTCAGTACTTC
CASSEPGRGLAKNIQYF
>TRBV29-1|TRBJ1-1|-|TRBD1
TGCAGCGCCAAACCGGACAGGCTGGGCACTGAAGCTTTCTTT
CSAKPDRLGTEAFF
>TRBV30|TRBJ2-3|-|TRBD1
TGTGCCTGGACACTGACAGGGAACACAGATACGCAGTATTTT
CAWTLTGNTDTQYF
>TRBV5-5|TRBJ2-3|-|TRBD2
TGTGCCAGCAGGAGCGGGGCTGGCACAGATACGCAGTATTTT
CASRSGAGTDTQYF
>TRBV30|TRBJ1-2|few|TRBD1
TGTGCCTGGTCCAGGGACAGGGGTAACTATGGCTACACCTTC
CAWSRDRGNYGYTF
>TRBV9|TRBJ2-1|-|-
TGTGCCAGCAGCCTCATCAGTGTGGATGAGCAGTTCTTC
CASSLISVDEQFF
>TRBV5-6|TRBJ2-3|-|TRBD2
TGTGCCAGCAGCTCCGCCTTTTCGGGGGGGTACACAGATACGCAGTATTTT
CASSSAFSGGYTDTQYF
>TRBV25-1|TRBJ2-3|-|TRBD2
TGTGCCAGCAGTGTCCGACTAGCAGCAGATACGCAGTATTTT
CASSVRLAADTQYF
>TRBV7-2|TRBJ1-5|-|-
TGTGCCAGCAGCTTAGAAGGGGGAAATCAGCCCCAGCATTTT
CASSLEGGNQPQHF
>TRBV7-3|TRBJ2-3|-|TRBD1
TGTGCCAGCAGCTTAACCCCGCGACAGGGAAGCACAGATACGCAGTATTTT
CASSLTPRQGSTDTQYF
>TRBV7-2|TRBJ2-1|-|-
TGTGCCAGCAGCTTAATCTCGGGTTCCTACAATGAGCAGTTCTTC
CASSLISGSYNEQFF
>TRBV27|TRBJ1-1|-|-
TGTGCCAGCAGTTTAGGCAGGGCCACTGAAGCTTTCTTT
CASSLGRATEAFF
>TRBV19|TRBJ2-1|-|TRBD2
TGTGCCAGCAGAATCGGGTCGGGAGGGGGGTCCTACAATGAGCAGTTCTTC
CASRIGSGGGSYNEQFF
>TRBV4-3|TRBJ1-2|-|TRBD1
TGCGCCAGCAGGCCCGGGACAGGGGACTATGGCTACACCTTC
CASRPGTGDYGYTF
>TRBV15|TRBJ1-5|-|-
TGTGCCACCAGCAGGGGTGGAGGGTTTAGCAATCAGCCCCAGCATTTT
CATSRGGGFSNQPQHF
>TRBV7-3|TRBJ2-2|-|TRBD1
TGTGCCAGCAGCCCTCCAGGGGGACAGTTCACCGGGGAGCTGTTTTTT
CASSPPGGQFTGELFF
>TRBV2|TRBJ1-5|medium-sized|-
TGTGCCAGCAGTTCCGGGGGGAACAATCAGCCCCAGCATTTT
CASSSGGNNQPQHF
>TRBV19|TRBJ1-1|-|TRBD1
TGTGCCAGTACTCTCAACTGGCGGGGGGACAGTGAAGCTTTCTTT
CASTLNWRGDSEAFF
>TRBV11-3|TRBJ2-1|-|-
TGTGCCAGCAGCTTAGACAGGGATCACAATGAGCAGTTCTTC
CASSLDRDHNEQFF
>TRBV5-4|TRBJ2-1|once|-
TGTGCCAGCACCCCCGGACCAGGGGTTCATGAGCAGTTCTTC
CASTPGPGVHEQFF
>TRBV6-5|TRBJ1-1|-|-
TGTGCCAGCAGCCTCTACACTGAAGCTTTCTTT
CASSLYTEAFF
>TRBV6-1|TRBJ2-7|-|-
TGTGCCAGCAGTCCTACGGGACTCAAATCCTACGAGCAGTACTTC
CASSPTGLKSYEQYF
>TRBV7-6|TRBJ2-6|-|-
TGTGCCAGCAGCTTAGCGCGGTTTAGCTCTGGGGCCAACGTCCTGACTTTC
CASSLARFSSGANVLTF
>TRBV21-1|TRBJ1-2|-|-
TGTGCCAGCAGCACAACACGACAGGGAAACTATGGCTACACCTTC
CASSTTRQGNYGYTF
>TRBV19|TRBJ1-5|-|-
TGTGCCAGTAGTGGTCCGAGTGATCAGCCCCAGCATTTT
CASSGPSDQPQHF
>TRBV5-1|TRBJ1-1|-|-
TGCGCCAGCAGCGCTAGGGGCGGCGTAGAGCTGGGCACTGAAGCTTTCTTT
CASSARGGVELGTEAFF
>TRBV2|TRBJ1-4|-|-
TGTGCCAGCAGTCTCAGGGGAATGGCTAATGAAAAACTGTTTTTT
CASSLRGMANEKLFF
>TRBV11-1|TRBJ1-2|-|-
TGTGCCAGCAGCTTTAAAGGGGCCTATGGCTACACCTTC
CASSFKGAYGYTF
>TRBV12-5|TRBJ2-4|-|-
TGTGCTAGTGGTTTGGCCTCAACAGGGCTAGCCAAAAACATTCAGTACTTC
CASGLASTGLAKNIQYF
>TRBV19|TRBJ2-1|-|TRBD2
TGTGCCAGTAGTAGGGTAGCGGGAGGCTTAGATGAGCAGTTCTTC
CASSRVAGGLDEQFF
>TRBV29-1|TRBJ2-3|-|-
TGCAGCGTTGGGGTAACGGGGGGCGGGGCAGATACGCAGTATTTT
CSVGVTGGGADTQYF
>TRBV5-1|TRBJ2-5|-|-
TGCGCCAGCAGCTCCGGCAGGGGAGAGACCCAGTACTTC
CASSSGRGETQYF
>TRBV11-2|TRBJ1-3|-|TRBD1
TGTGCCAGCAGCCTACAGGGGAGCGCTGGAAACACCATATATTTT
CASSLQGSAGNTIYF
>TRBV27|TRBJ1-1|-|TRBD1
TGTGCCAGCAGTCGGGACAGAAAGAAGAACACTGAAGCTTTCTTT
CASSRDRKKNTEAFF
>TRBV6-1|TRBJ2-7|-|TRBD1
TGTGCCAGCAGTGATCCACCGGGACAGGGCTCGAGCGAGCAGTACTTC
CASSDPPGQGSSEQYF
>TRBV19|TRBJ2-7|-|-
TGTGCCAGTAGTATAAGGGGGGGGGTGAGGACCTACGAGCAGTACTTC
CASSIRGGVRTYEQYF
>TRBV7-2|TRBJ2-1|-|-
TGTGCCAGCAGCCCACTCTACAATGAGCAGTTCTTC
CASSPLYNEQFF
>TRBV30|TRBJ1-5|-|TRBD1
TGTGCCTGGAACAGGGGAGAACAGCCCCAGCATTTT
CAWNRGEQPQHF
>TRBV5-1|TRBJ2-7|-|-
TGCGCCAGCACCGTTCAAGGACACGCATCCTACGAGCAGTACTTC
CASTVQGHASYEQYF
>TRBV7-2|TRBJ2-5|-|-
TGTGCCAGCAATTATTGGGGCGAGGAGACCCAGTACTTC
CASNYWGEETQYF
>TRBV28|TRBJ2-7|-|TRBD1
TGTGCCAGCAGTCCCGACCGGTTAGTCTCGACAGGGGGCGGCTACGAGCAGTACTTC
CASSPDRLVSTGGGYEQYF
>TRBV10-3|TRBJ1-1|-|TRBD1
TGTGCCATCAGTGGGACAGGACAGGGGGCTAAAAACACTGAAGCTTTCTTT
CAISGTGQGAKNTEAFF
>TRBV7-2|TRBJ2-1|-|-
TGTGCCAGCAGCTTAGTAGGGGAGGCCTACAATGAGCAGTTCTTC
CASSLVGEAYNEQFF
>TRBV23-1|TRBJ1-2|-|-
TGCGCCAGCAGTCAGAGCAGGCGGGACCGAGACTATGGCTACACCTTC
CASSQSRRDRDYGYTF
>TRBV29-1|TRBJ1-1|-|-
TGCAGCGTTGGGGACATTCCGATGAACACTGAAGCTTTCTTT
CSVGDIPMNTEAFF
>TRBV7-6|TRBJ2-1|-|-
TGTGCCAGCAGCATCACGCCGGAGGGGGAGCAGTTCTTC
CASSITPEGEQFF
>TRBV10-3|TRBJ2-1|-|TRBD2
TGTGCCATCAGACCCATAGCGGGAGGGGAGTTCTTC
CAIRPIAGGEFF
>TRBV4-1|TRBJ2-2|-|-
TGCGCCAGCAGCCAAGGGGGGGGCAGGGAATTAACGATCGGGGAGCTGTTTTTT
CASSQGGGRELTIGELFF
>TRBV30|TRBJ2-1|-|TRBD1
TGTGCCTGGAACCCCGGGACAGGGTCCAACAATGAGCAGTTCTTC
CAWNPGTGSNNEQFF
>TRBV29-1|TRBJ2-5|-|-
TGCAGCGTCCTATACCCCGACAGTAACCAAGAGACCCAGTACTTC
CSVLYPDSNQETQYF